This entry lists 19 T cell receptor beta chains sequenced from one sample in a study of tumor and adjacent non-tumor tissue in lung cancer. TCRbeta libraries were built with three rounds of nested PCR, modified from ARM-PCR. MiXCR was run by TCRdb on the multiplex PCR reads, yielding one entry per CDR3 protein. The sample consists of 120,000 or so distinct CDR3 sequences, over 65% of them appearing once. No cell sorting was done before RNA was extracted from the tissue. The sequencing sample was made of lung tumor tissue. The receptors were gathered from a man between 25 and 39 years old with non-small cell lung cancer.

On this clonotype: Mismatch with germline at one junction end may stem from a read error. CDR3: CASTSGANVLTF. CDR3 DNA sequence: TGTGCGAGTACCTCTGGGGCCAATGTCCTGACTTTC. The V and J genes are TRBV6-6 and TRBJ2-6, with D tentatively TRBD1 (5 bases). This CDR3 spans 12 amino acids. Germline values: CDR1 MNHNY, CDR2 SVGAGI (reference sequence).

This clonotype came up a few times. A single base separates this from a much larger clone, so it may be a read error. The chain couples TRBV6-5 to TRBJ2-1, with no clear D. Germline lookup yields CDR1 MNHEY and CDR2 SVGAGI. The CDR3 has 14 amino acids. The CDR3 spells CVSSRRTHYNEQFF. CDR3 in DNA: TGTGTCAGCAGTCGTCGGACCCACTACAATGAGCAGTTCTTC.

As for this clonotype: A read error may explain this, as a much larger clone is one base away. The J gene is TRBJ1-1, the V gene TRBV12-3 or TRBV12-4; tentatively, D is TRBD1 (5 bases). V shed 7 bases and J shed 6 bases, with 18 bases lying between them. The CDR3 totals 14 residues. For the CDR3, the DNA is TGTGCCAGCAATATATCCAGGGATCTTTCTGAAGCTTTCTTT. Its protein product is CASNISRDLSEAFF.

This clonotype was counted at least ten times. CDR3 region: CASTLTQGGEQFF. CDR3 sequence (DNA): TGTGCCAGCACCTTGACTCAGGGGGGTGAGCAGTTCTTC. The gene calls are TRBV12-3 or TRBV12-4 and TRBJ2-1, with D tentatively TRBD1 (7 bases). The CDR3 totals 13 residues. The V end was cut by 7 bases, the J end by 9 bases, with 16 bases between.

For this clonotype: Being one base from a much bigger clone, this may be a read error. J is TRBJ1-1 and V is TRBV29-1, with a weak D call TRBD1 (5 bases). The CDR3 has 13 residues. Germline V lookup: CDR1 SQVTM, CDR2 ANQGSEA. CDR3 coding DNA: TGCAGCATCAGCGCGGCTTGGGGCACTGATGCTTTCTTT. It codes for CSISAAWGTDAFF.

Turning to this clonotype: A much larger clone differs by one base, so this may be a read error. The V and J genes are TRBV5-4 and TRBJ2-7; 8 bases align to TRBD2. The germline V gene has CDR1 SGHNT and CDR2 YYREEE (reference sequence). CDR3 size: 15 residues. Trimming cost V 3 bases and J 5 bases; bases outside gene matches: 10. The CDR3 region has the DNA TGTGCCAGCAGCTCCTCAATAGCGGGAATCAACGAGCAGTACTTC. Its translation is CASSSSIAGINEQYF.

The sample holds a few counts of this clonotype. It may be a read error: a sequence one base away is much more abundant. The CDR3 does not end in the conserved phenylalanine or tryptophan, so this is likely a read error. This chain links TRBV20-1 with TRBJ2-5; the match to TRBD2 covers 10 bases. The CDR3 length is 13 residues. Germline assignment: CDR1 DFQATT and CDR2 SNEGSKA (reference sequence). Trimming took 8 bases from V and 7 from J; bases not matched to a gene: 10. CDR3 region: CSPVAGGVGTQYL. Written as DNA, the CDR3 is TGCAGTCCAGTAGCGGGGGGAGTTGGGACCCAGTACCTC.

The sample holds many counts of this clonotype. The chain is built from TRBV20-1 and TRBJ2-4, with D perhaps assigned TRBD1 or TRBD2 (6 bases each). With 1 base removed from V and 12 bases from J, the gap between germline ends came to 22 bases. The CDR3 is 15 residues long. Germline CDR1 reads DFQATT; CDR2 reads SNEGSKA (reference sequence). This chain's CDR3 is CSARGIARGGISQYF. CDR3 DNA: TGCAGTGCTAGAGGTATCGCCAGGGGAGGAATCTCTCAGTACTTC.

This clonotype came up a few times. This rearrangement joins TRBV24-1 to TRBJ2-3; D possibly matches TRBD1 or TRBD2 (6 bases each). CDR1 and CDR2 (germline): KGHDR, SFDVKD. The CDR3 runs to 17 residues. Trimming took off 4 bases at V and 1 base at J, with 17 bases between the two ends. CDR3 DNA: TGTGCCACCAGTGACGGACTGGCGGGACACCGCACAGATACGCAGTATTTT. Its translation is CATSDGLAGHRTDTQYF.

A word on this clonotype: The junction differs from germline at one of its ends, possibly a read error. The rearrangement links TRBV6-2 or TRBV6-3 to TRBJ1-1; 7 positions match TRBD1. Germline assignment: CDR1 MNHEY and CDR2 SVGEGT. This CDR3 comprises 13 residues. The CDR3 DNA is TGTGCCAGCGGTTACCGGACAGGAGGGGCAGCTTTCTTC. Encoded protein: CASGYRTGGAAFF.

A remark on this clonotype: At one of its ends the junction is not consistent with the germline gene, which may arise from a read error. In nucleotides, the CDR3 is TGTGCCAGCAGCCGGACAGGGGTGAACAGTGAAGCTTTCTTT. Translation: CASSRTGVNSEAFF. The chain has TRBV12-3 or TRBV12-4 and TRBJ1-1, with 9 bases identical to TRBD1. This CDR3 has 14 residues.

This chain connects TRBV12-3 or TRBV12-4 to TRBJ1-1; D is ambiguous. The ends were cut back, 6 bases at V and 3 bases at J, with 17 bases in the middle. The CDR3 has 15 residues. The CDR3 spells CASSPSPDMDTEAFF. CDR3 sequence (DNA): TGTGCCAGCAGCCCAAGCCCTGATATGGACACTGAAGCTTTCTTT.

As to this clonotype: A much larger clone lies a single base off, so this may be a read error. The gene calls are TRBV20-1 and TRBJ1-1; no definite D call. Germline CDR1 is DFQATT and CDR2 is SNEGSKA (reference sequence). The CDR3 contains 13 residues. The CDR3 protein is CSAMRIMNTEAFF. The CDR3 DNA is TGCAGCGCGATGCGGATCATGAACACTGAAGCTTTCTTT.

Of note for this clonotype: A read error may be the cause here, since a much bigger clone is one base away. No conserved phenylalanine or tryptophan ends this CDR3, so it is likely a read error. The chain recombines TRBV12-3 or TRBV12-4 with TRBJ2-1; D is unclear. V was shortened by 3 bases and J by 6 bases, with 12 bases between the two germline ends. The length of the CDR3 is 14 residues. The CDR3 nucleotides read TGTGCCAGCAGTTTCTCAGGAATAAGCAATGAGCAGTTCATC. It codes for CASSFSGISNEQFI.

Remarks on this clonotype: This may be a read error, as it is one base from a much larger clone. Since no conserved phenylalanine or tryptophan closes the CDR3, a read error is the likely cause. V is TRBV20-1 and J is TRBJ1-2, with D perhaps TRBD1 (6 bases). The CDR3 runs 15 residues. Trimming took 6 bases from V and 4 from J, leaving 21 bases between them. CDR1 DFQATT and CDR2 SNEGSKA come from the germline V gene (reference sequence). In DNA, the CDR3 is TGCAGTGCGAAAGAATTGACAGGAAATGGCTATGGCTACACCTTG. Translation: CSAKELTGNGYGYTL.

This clonotype has just a few counts. The chain employs TRBV5-6 and TRBJ2-2; D gene unclear. CDR3 length equals 15 residues. Germline lookup yields CDR1 SGHDT and CDR2 YYEEEE. Trimming cost V 0 bases and J 6 bases, with 12 bases left between them. For the CDR3, the DNA is TGTGCCAGCAGCTTGGCGGCCACCCTGGCCGGGGAGCTGTTTTTT. This translates into CASSLAATLAGELFF.

Points on this clonotype: This may be a read error: a much more frequent sequence differs by one nucleotide. The chain combines TRBV20-1 with TRBJ1-1; D unresolved. Germline CDR1 is DFQATT and CDR2 is SNEGSKA (reference sequence). The CDR3 contains 13 residues. The CDR3 here is CSARNPENTEALF. The DNA for the CDR3 is TGCAGTGCTAGAAACCCAGAGAACACTGAAGCTCTCTTT.

The chain joins TRBV20-1 to TRBJ2-1, with 8 nucleotides matching TRBD2. Trimming cost V 3 bases and J 5 bases; bases outside gene matches: 6. CDR1 DFQATT and CDR2 SNEGSKA come from the germline V gene (reference sequence). This CDR3 has 14 amino acids. Written as DNA, the CDR3 is TGCAGTGCTAGGACTAGCGAGGGTCACAATGAGCAGTTCTTC. Translating it yields CSARTSEGHNEQFF.

With regard to this clonotype: A much larger clone differs by one base, so this may be a read error. The rearrangement links TRBV20-1 to TRBJ1-2; TRBD1 aligns across 11 bases. Germline V gene data show CDR1 as DFQATT and CDR2 as SNEGSKA (reference sequence). This CDR3 spans 12 amino acids. The CDR3 loop reads CSAPDRGLGYIF. CDR3 DNA: TGCAGTGCTCCGGACAGGGGGCTTGGCTACATCTTC.